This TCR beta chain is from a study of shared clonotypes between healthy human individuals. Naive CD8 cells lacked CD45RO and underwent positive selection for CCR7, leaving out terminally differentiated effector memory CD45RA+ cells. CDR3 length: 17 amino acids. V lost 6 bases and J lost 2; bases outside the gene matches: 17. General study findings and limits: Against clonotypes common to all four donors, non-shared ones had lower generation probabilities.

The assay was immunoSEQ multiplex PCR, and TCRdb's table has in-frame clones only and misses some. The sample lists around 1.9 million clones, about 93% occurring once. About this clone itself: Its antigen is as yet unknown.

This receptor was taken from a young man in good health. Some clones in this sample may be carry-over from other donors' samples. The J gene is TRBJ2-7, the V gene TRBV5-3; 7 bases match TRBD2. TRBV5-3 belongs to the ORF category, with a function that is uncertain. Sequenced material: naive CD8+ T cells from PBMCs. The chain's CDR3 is CARIPSAETSLAYEQYF. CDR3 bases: TGTGCCAGAATCCCGAGTGCCGAGACTAGCCTAGCCTACGAGCAGTACTTC.